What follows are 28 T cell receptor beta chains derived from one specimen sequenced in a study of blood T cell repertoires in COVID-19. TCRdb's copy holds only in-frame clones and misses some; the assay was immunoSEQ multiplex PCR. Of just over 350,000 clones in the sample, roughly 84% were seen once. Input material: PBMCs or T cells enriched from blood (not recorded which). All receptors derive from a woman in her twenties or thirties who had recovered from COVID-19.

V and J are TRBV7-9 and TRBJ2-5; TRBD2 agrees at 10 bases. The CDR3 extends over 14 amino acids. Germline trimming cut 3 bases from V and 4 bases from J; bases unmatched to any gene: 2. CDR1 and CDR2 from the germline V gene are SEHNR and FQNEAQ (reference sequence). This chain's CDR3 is CASSFRLAGETQYF. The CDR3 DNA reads TGTGCCAGCAGCTTTCGACTAGCGGGAGAGACCCAGTACTTC. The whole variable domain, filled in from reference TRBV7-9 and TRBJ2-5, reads DTGVSQNPRHKITKRGQNVTFRCDPISEHNRLYWYRQTLGQGPEFLTYFQNEAQLEKSRLLSDRFSAERPKGSFSTLEIQRTEQGDSAMYLCASSFRLAGETQYFGPGTRLLVL.

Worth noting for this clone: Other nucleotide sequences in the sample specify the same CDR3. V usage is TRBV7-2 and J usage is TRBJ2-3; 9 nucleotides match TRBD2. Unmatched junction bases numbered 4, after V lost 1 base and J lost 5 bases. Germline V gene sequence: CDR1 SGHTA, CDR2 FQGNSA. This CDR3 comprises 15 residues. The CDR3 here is CASSLVAGGGDTQYF. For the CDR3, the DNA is TGTGCCAGCAGCTTAGTTGCGGGGGGGGGAGATACGCAGTATTTT.

The CDR3 sequence: CASSQGGSHETQYF. The CDR3, as DNA: TGTGCCAGCAGCCAAGGCGGGAGTCACGAGACCCAGTACTTC. The chain is built from TRBV4-2 and TRBJ2-5, with 7 bases lining up with TRBD2. Losses at the gene ends were 1 base for V and 5 bases for J; bases not matched to a gene: 4. The CDR3 has 14 amino acids. In germline, CDR1 is LGHNA, CDR2 YNFKEQ.

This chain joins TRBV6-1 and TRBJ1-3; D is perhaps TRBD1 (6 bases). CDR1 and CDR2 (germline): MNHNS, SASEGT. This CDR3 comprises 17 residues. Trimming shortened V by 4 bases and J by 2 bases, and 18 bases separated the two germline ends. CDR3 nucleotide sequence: TGTGCCAGCAGTGTGATGATCGGACAGAATCCTGGAAACACCATATATTTT. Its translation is CASSVMIGQNPGNTIYF.

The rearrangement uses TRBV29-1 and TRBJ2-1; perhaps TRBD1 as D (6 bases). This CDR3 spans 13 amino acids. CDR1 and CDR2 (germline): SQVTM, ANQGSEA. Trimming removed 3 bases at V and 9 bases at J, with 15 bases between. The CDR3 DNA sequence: TGCAGCGTTGATAGGGGGAAACGAGGTGAGCAGTTCTTC. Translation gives CSVDRGKRGEQFF.

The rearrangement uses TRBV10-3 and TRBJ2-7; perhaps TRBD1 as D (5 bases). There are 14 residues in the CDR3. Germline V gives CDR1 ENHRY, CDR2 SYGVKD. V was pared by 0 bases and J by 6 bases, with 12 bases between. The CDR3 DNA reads TGTGCCATCAGTGAGTCGGGTGGGCAGGGCGAGCAGTACTTC. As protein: CAISESGGQGEQYF.

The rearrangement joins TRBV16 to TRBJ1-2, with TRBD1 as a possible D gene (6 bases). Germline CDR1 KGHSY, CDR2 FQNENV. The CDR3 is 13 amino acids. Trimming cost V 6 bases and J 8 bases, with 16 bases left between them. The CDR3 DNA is TGTGCCAGCAGAGGGGGACATTCGGAAGGCTACACCTTC. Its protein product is CASRGGHSEGYTF.

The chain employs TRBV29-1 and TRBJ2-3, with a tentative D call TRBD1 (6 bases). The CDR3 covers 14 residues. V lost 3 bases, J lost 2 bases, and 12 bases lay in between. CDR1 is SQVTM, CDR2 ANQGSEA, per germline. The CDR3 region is CSVEGAEPTDTQYF. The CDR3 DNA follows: TGCAGCGTTGAGGGGGCGGAACCCACAGATACGCAGTATTTT.

CDR3 sequence reads: CASIGGRDRYQETQYF. In DNA form, the CDR3 reads TGTGCCAGCATTGGCGGGAGGGACCGGTACCAAGAGACCCAGTACTTC. The chain joins TRBV5-6 to TRBJ2-5; 9 nucleotides match TRBD2. Trimming cost V 6 bases and J 0 bases; bases outside gene matches: 9. CDR1 and CDR2 (germline): SGHDT, YYEEEE. This CDR3 has 16 residues. Combining the CDR3 with reference TRBV5-6 and TRBJ2-5 gives the whole variable domain DAGVTQSPTHLIKTRGQQVTLRCSPKSGHDTVSWYQQALGQGPQFIFQYYEEEERQRGNFPDRFSGHQFPNYSSELNVNALLLGDSALYLCASIGGRDRYQETQYFGPGTRLLVL.

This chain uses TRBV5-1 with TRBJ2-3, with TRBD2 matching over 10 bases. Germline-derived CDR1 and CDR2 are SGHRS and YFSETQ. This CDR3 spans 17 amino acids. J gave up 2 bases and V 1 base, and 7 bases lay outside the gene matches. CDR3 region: CASSLIASGGHTDTQYF. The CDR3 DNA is TGCGCCAGCAGCTTGATAGCTAGCGGGGGCCACACAGATACGCAGTATTTT.

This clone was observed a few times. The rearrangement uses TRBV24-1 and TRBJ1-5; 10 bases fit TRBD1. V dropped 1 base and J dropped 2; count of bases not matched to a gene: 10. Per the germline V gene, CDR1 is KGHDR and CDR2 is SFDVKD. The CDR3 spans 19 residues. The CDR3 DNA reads TGTGCCACCAGTGATTTTCCCGGGACAGGGGATCACGGCAATCAGCCCCAGCATTTT. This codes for CATSDFPGTGDHGNQPQHF.

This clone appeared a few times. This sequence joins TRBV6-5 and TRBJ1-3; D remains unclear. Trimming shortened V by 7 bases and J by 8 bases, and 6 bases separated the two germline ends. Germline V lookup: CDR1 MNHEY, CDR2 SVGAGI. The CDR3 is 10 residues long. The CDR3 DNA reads TGTGCCAGCAAGAGGGACACCATATATTTT. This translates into CASKRDTIYF.

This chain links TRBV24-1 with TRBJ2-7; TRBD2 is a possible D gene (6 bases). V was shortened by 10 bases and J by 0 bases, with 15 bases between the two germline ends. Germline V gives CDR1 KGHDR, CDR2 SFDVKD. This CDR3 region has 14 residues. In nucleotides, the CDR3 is TGTGCCACTCCCAACGGGAGATACTCCTACGAGCAGTACTTC. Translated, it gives CATPNGRYSYEQYF.

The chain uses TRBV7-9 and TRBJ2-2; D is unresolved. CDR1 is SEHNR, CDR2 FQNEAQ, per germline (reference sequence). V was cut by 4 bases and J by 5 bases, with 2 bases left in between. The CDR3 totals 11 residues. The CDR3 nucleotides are TGTGCCAGCAGCTCTACCGGGGAGCTGTTTTTT. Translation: CASSSTGELFF.

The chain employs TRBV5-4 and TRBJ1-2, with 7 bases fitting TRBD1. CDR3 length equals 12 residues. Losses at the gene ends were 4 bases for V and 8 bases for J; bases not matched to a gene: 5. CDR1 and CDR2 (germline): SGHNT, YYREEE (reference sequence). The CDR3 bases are TGTGCCAGCAGCCCGACAGGGAACGGCTACACCTTC. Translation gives CASSPTGNGYTF.

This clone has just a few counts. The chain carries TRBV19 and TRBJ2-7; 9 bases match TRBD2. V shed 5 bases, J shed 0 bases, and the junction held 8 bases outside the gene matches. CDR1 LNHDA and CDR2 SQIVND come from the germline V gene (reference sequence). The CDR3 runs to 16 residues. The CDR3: CASSRASGEVSYEQYF. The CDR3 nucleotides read TGTGCCAGTAGTCGGGCTAGCGGGGAGGTCTCCTACGAGCAGTACTTC.

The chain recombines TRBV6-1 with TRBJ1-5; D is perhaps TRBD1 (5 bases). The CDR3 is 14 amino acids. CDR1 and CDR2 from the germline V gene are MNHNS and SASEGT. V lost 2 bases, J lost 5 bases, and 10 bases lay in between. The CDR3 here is CASSERGNHQPQHF. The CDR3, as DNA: TGTGCCAGCAGTGAAAGGGGCAACCATCAGCCCCAGCATTTT.

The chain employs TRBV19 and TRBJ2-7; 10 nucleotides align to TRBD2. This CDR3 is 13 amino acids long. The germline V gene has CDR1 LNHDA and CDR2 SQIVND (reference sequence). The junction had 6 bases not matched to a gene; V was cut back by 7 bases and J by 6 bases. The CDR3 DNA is TGTGCCAGTACCGCTAGCGGGAGTACCGAGCAGTACTTC. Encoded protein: CASTASGSTEQYF.

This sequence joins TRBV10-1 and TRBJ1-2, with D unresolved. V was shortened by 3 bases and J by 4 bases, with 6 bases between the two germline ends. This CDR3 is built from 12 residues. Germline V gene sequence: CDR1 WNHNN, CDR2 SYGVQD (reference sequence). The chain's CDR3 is CASSDGSYGYTF. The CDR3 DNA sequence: TGCGCCAGCAGTGATGGGAGCTATGGCTACACCTTC.

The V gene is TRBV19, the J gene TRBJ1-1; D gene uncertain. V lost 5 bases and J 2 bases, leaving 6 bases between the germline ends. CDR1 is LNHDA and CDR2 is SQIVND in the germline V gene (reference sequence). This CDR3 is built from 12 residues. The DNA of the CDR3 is TGTGCCAGTAGTGGCGGTAACACTGAAGCTTTCTTT. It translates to CASSGGNTEAFF.

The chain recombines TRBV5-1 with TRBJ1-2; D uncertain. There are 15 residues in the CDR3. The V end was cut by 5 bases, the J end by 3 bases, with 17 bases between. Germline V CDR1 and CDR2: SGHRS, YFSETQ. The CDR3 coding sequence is TGCGCCAGCAGTCTGGCGGAGGGCGGCGACTATGGCTACACCTTC. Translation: CASSLAEGGDYGYTF.

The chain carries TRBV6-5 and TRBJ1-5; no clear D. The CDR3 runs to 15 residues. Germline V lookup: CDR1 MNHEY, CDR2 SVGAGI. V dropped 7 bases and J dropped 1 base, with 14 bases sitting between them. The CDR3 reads CASNAFGVSNQPQHF. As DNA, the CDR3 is TGTGCCAGCAATGCGTTCGGGGTGAGCAATCAGCCCCAGCATTTT.

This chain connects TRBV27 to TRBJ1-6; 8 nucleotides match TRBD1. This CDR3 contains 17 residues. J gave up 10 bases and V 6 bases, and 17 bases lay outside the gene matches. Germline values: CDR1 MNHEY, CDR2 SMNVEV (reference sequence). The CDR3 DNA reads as TGTGCCAGCAGCCCCCGGCCTTCGACAGGGGCGAGGTCACCCCTCCACTTT. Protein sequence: CASSPRPSTGARSPLHF.

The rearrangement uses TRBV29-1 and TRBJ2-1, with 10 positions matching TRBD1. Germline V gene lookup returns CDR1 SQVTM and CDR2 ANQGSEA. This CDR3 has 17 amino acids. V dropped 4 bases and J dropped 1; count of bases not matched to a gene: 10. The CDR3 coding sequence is TGCAGCGTTGTCGGGACAGGGGAAGTTGGGTCCTACAATGAGCAGTTCTTC. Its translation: CSVVGTGEVGSYNEQFF.

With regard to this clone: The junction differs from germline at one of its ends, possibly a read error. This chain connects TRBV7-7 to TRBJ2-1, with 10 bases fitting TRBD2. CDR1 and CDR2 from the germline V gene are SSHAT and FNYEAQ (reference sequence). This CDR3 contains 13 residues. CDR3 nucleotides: TGTGCTAGCATGGTAGCGGGAGGCAATGAGCAGTTCTTC. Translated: CASMVAGGNEQFF.

The CDR3 DNA reads as TGTGCCAGCAGTGACCTAGCGGGAGGGGACATCGATGAGCAGTTCTTC. Translated, it gives CASSDLAGGDIDEQFF. The chain links TRBV6-1 to TRBJ2-1; 12 positions match TRBD2. V lost 3 bases, J lost 8 bases, and 8 bases stayed unmatched. In germline, CDR1 is MNHNS, CDR2 SASEGT. This CDR3 contains 16 residues.

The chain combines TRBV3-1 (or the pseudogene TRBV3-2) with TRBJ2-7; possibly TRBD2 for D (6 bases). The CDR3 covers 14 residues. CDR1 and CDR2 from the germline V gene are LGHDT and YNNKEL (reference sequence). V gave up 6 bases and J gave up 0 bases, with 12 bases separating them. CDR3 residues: CASSVGTPSYEQYF. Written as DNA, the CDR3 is TGTGCCAGCAGTGTCGGGACTCCCTCCTACGAGCAGTACTTC.

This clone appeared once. CDR3 amino acids: CASSARTGGFYNEQFF. The DNA of the CDR3 is TGTGCCAGCAGCGCCAGGACAGGGGGCTTCTACAATGAGCAGTTCTTC. The chain uses TRBV9 and TRBJ2-1, with 11 bases identical to TRBD1. The germline CDR1 and CDR2 sequences are SGDLS and YYNGEE. This CDR3 spans 16 amino acids. Germline trimming cut 3 bases from V and 3 bases from J; bases unmatched to any gene: 5.